Listed below are T cell receptor beta chains from one sample, sequenced in a study of graft-versus-host responses after intestinal transplantation. Repertoires were generated with immunoSEQ multiplex PCR, while TCRdb's copy carries only in-frame clones and drops some. The data hold roughly 110,000 clones, with just over 90% observed a single time. No antigen is known for these receptors. Here the sequenced sample was unstimulated CD4+ T cells sorted from spleen or lymph node cells, taken before transplant. The source is a human donor who was the organ donor for an intestinal transplant. CDR3s include the opening cysteine and the closing phenylalanine or tryptophan. D genes are given only for firm matches. Not every row has a clone size; where given, it reads once, few, many or a size class.

d_call j_call clone_size v_call cdr3_aa cdr3_nt
NA TRBJ1-5 NA TRBV6-6 CASVGGWGNQPQHF TGTGCCAGCGTGGGGGGCTGGGGCAATCAGCCCCAGCATTTT
TRBD1 TRBJ2-2 NA TRBV6-6 CASKGDRGPGELFF TGTGCCAGCAAAGGCGACAGGGGACCCGGGGAGCTGTTTTTT
TRBD1 TRBJ2-1 NA TRBV30 CAWSEGAWGNEQFF TGTGCCTGGAGTGAGGGGGCCTGGGGCAATGAGCAGTTCTTC
TRBD1 TRBJ1-2 NA TRBV20-1 CSPGTVYGYTF TGCAGCCCGGGGACAGTCTATGGCTACACCTTC
TRBD1 TRBJ2-2 NA TRBV15 CATSRVGTGGGELFF TGTGCCACCAGCAGAGTCGGGACAGGGGGCGGGGAGCTGTTTTTT
TRBD2 TRBJ2-1 NA TRBV5-8 CASSLAKLAGVGNEQFF TGTGCCAGCAGCTTGGCCAAACTAGCGGGAGTTGGGAATGAGCAGTTCTTC
TRBD2 TRBJ2-1 NA TRBV5-6 CASGLGTSGRYEQFF TGTGCCAGCGGCTTGGGGACTAGCGGGAGGTATGAGCAGTTCTTC
TRBD2 TRBJ2-5 NA TRBV11-3 CASSQGTSGPWETQYF TGTGCCAGCAGCCAAGGGACTAGCGGACCTTGGGAGACCCAGTACTTC
NA TRBJ2-3 once TRBV5-6 CASSFMGGTDTQYF TGTGCCAGCAGCTTCATGGGTGGGACAGATACGCAGTATTTT
NA TRBJ2-5 NA TRBV19 CASGALGGGRRETQYF TGTGCCAGTGGGGCCCTTGGGGGAGGCAGAAGAGAGACCCAGTACTTC
TRBD2 TRBJ2-1 NA TRBV25-1 CASSGSSGSNEQFF TGTGCCAGCAGTGGGTCTAGCGGGAGCAATGAGCAGTTCTTC
TRBD2 TRBJ2-2 NA TRBV5-1 CASSLRTSGYTGELFF TGCGCCAGCAGCTTAAGGACTAGCGGGTACACCGGGGAGCTGTTTTTT
NA TRBJ2-5 once TRBV2 CASSERVQETQYF TGTGCCAGCAGTGAACGGGTTCAAGAGACCCAGTACTTC
NA TRBJ2-1 NA TRBV5-1 CASSLTSPGEQFF TGCGCCAGCAGCCTTACTAGCCCCGGTGAGCAGTTCTTC
NA TRBJ1-6 NA TRBV4-1 CASSQDGGGVSSYNSPLHF TGCGCCAGCAGCCAAGATGGTGGCGGCGTGAGCTCCTATAATTCACCCCTCCACTTT
NA TRBJ1-2 NA TRBV30 CAWSVPPSNYGYTF TGTGCCTGGAGTGTACCGCCGTCCAACTATGGCTACACCTTC
TRBD2 TRBJ2-5 NA TRBV4-2 CASSQDLGTSGRAGETQYF TGTGCCAGCAGCCAGGACCTAGGGACTAGCGGGAGGGCCGGTGAGACCCAGTACTTC